This T cell receptor beta chain derives from a study of somatic mutations in cytotoxic T cells in rheumatoid arthritis. Study background: Blood (under 32 ml EDTA) from each patient was taken right after diagnosis, before any treatment. General observations from the study: Rheumatoid arthritis patients, but not healthy controls, exhibited increasing CD8+ clonality with age. More than 20% of CD8+ cells belonged to the largest clone in about an eighth of the 65 patients.

With respect to this clone: As yet, its antigen is unknown.

The V end lost 8 bases, the J end lost 1 base, and 9 bases lay between the germline ends. Per germline, CDR1 MDHEN and CDR2 SYDVKM. This CDR3 has 12 residues. Separation of CD4+ and CD8+ cells was performed by positive magnetic bead selection, and purity was verified by flow cytometry. The protocol was immunoSEQ multiplex PCR, while the TCRdb copy is restricted to in-frame clones and leaves out a portion. The sample records approximately 14,000 clones, 65% to 85% being singletons. The V call is TRBV28, the J call TRBJ2-7, with unresolved D. This receptor was identified in an adult with rheumatoid arthritis. The sequencing sample was made of CD8+ T cells sorted from blood. CDR3 sequence reads: CASQRGSYEQYF. DNA for the CDR3: TGTGCCAGCCAGCGAGGTTCCTACGAGCAGTACTTC.